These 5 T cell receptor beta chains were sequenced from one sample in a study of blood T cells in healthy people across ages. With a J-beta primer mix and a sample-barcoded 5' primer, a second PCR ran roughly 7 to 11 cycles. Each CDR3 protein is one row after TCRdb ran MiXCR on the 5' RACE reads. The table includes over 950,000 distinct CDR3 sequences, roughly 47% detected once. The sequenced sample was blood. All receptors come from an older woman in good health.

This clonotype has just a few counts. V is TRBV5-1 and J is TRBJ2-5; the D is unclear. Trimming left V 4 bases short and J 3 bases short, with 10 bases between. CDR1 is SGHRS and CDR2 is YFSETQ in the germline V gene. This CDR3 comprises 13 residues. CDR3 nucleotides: TGCGCCAGCAGCGTGGTGGTGGAAGAGACCCAGTACTTC. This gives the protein CASSVVVEETQYF. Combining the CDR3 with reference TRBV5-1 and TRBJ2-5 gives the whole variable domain KAGVTQTPRYLIKTRGQQVTLSCSPISGHRSVSWYQQTPGQGLQFLFEYFSETQRNKGNFPGRFSGRQFSNSRSEMNVSTLELGDSALYLCASSVVVEETQYFGPGTRLLVL.

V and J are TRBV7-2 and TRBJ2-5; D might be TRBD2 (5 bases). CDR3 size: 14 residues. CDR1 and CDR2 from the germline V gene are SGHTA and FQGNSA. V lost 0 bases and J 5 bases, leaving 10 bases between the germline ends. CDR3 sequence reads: CASSLALERETQYF. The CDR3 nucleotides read TGTGCCAGCAGCTTAGCTCTAGAGCGGGAGACCCAGTACTTC.

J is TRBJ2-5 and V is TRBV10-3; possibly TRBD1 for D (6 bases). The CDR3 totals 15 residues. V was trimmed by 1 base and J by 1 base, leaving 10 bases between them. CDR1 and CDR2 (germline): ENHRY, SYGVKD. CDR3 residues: CAISELTGPQETQYF. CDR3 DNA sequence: TGTGCCATCAGTGAGTTGACAGGACCCCAAGAGACCCAGTACTTC.

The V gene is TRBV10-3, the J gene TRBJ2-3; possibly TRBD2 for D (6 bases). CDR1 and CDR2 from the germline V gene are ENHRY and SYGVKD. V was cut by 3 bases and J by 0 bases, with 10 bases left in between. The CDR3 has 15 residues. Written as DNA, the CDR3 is TGTGCCATCAGTGATGCGGGGACTAGCACAGATACGCAGTATTTT. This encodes CAISDAGTSTDTQYF.

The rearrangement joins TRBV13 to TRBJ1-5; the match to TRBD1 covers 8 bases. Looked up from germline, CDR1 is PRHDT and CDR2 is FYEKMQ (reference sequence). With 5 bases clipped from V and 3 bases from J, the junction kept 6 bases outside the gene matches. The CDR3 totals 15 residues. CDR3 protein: CASSQSTGVNQPQHF. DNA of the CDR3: TGTGCCAGCAGCCAATCGACAGGGGTCAATCAGCCCCAGCATTTT.